This TCR beta chain comes out of a study of cytomegalovirus exposure and HLA in healthy donors. The wider study: Among the roughly 400 genotyped donors, 65% to 90% were placed in the Caucasian-associated ancestry cluster.

Sampled while nominally healthy, donors likely had unrecorded immune exposures. CDR1 is SGHNT, CDR2 YENEEA, per germline. There are 15 residues in the CDR3. Trimming pared 5 bases from V and 6 bases from J, leaving 16 bases between. It was with 60 Vbeta and 13 Jbeta primers that the PCR ran. Assay: immunoSEQ multiplex PCR; the TCRdb copy retains only in-frame clones and omits some. This table has about 180,000 clones, about three quarters appearing once. The TCR originated in a woman between 50 and 59 years old in good health and CMV-seropositive. V usage is TRBV11-3 and J usage is TRBJ1-4; D is ambiguous. Sequencing was done on a sample of PBMCs. The CDR3: CASSPNGVGYEKLFF. The CDR3 DNA follows: TGTGCCAGCAGCCCGAACGGGGTCGGCTATGAAAAACTGTTTTTT.